The next 24 T cell receptor beta chains were all read from a single sample in a study of T cell repertoires in cytomegalovirus infection. TCRdb re-called the reads through MiXCR, storing one row per CDR3 protein. The sample carries about 180,000 distinct CDR3 sequences, around 14% recorded once. Sequencing was performed on PBMCs. The receptors shown here come from a human donor in good health (CMV status not recorded). Some clones in this sample may be carry-over from other donors' samples.

This chain connects TRBV7-9 to TRBJ1-2; D unresolved. Trimming left V 3 bases short and J 3 bases short, with 8 bases between. Germline V CDR1 and CDR2: SEHNR, FQNEAQ (reference sequence). The CDR3 loop spans 13 amino acids. The CDR3 DNA follows: TGTGCCAGCAGCTTCAGGCCCGACTATGGCTACACCTTC. Its translation is CASSFRPDYGYTF.

The chain couples TRBV18 to TRBJ2-3; no clear D gene. CDR3 size: 14 residues. CDR1 and CDR2 from the germline V gene are KGHSH and LQKENI. Deletions cut 3 bases from V and 4 bases from J, with 11 bases between. The CDR3 reads CASSPISSSDTQYF. CDR3 DNA: TGTGCCAGCTCACCTATTTCAAGTTCAGATACGCAGTATTTT.

The chain employs TRBV6-2 or TRBV6-3 and TRBJ1-1; D is unclear. Trimming removed 4 bases at V and 2 bases at J, with 8 bases between. CDR3 length: 13 residues. CDR1 and CDR2 from the germline V gene are MNHEY and SVGEGT. In DNA, the CDR3 is TGTGCCAGCAGTTCGAGAGTAAACACTGAAGCTTTCTTT. Its translation: CASSSRVNTEAFF.

This clonotype occurred many times. The chain is built from TRBV24-1 and TRBJ2-1, with TRBD1 identical over 7 bases. The CDR3 spans 15 residues. The germline CDR1 and CDR2 sequences are KGHDR and SFDVKD. V was pared by 4 bases and J by 4 bases, with 6 bases of the junction left unmatched. CDR3 in DNA: TGTGCCACCAGTGACCCGGACAGGAGATACAATGAGCAGTTCTTC. It translates to CATSDPDRRYNEQFF.

The sample holds a few counts of this clonotype. This chain connects TRBV6-2 or TRBV6-3 to TRBJ2-7; D is unresolved. The CDR3 extends over 14 amino acids. V lost 8 bases, J lost 2 bases, and 16 bases lay in between. The germline V gene has CDR1 MNHEY and CDR2 SVGEGT. The CDR3: CASAPPGKAYEQYF. CDR3 nucleotide sequence: TGTGCCAGCGCTCCACCCGGCAAGGCCTACGAGCAGTACTTC.

This clonotype was seen a handful of times. The chain has TRBV2 and TRBJ2-1, with D uncertain. The V end was cut by 1 base, the J end by 0 bases, with 7 bases between. This CDR3 is 15 amino acids long. Germline values: CDR1 SNHLY, CDR2 FYNNEI. In nucleotides, the CDR3 is TGTGCCAGCAGTGAAGAGGCTAGCTCCTACAATGAGCAGTTCTTC. Residues: CASSEEASSYNEQFF.

With regard to this clonotype: A single base separates this from a much larger clone, so it may be a read error. The J gene is TRBJ2-7, the V gene TRBV7-9; 7 bases are shared with TRBD2. V was clipped by 4 bases and J by 3 bases; unmatched bases: 3. Germline lookup yields CDR1 SEHNR and CDR2 FQNEAQ (reference sequence). The CDR3 runs 13 residues. CDR3 region: CASSSGLHYEQYF. The CDR3 bases are TGTGCCAGCAGCTCGGGACTACACTACGAGCAGTACTTC.

The V and J genes are TRBV29-1 and TRBJ2-5, with D maybe TRBD2 (5 bases). The CDR3 contains 11 residues. Deletions cut 7 bases from V and 5 bases from J, with 11 bases between. The germline gives CDR1 SQVTM, CDR2 ANQGSEA. In DNA form, the CDR3 reads TGCAGCGCTCCAAGAGGGGAGACCCAGTACTTC. Translation gives CSAPRGETQYF.

This clonotype was seen a few times. V gene TRBV28 combines with J gene TRBJ2-3; 8 nucleotides match TRBD2. The CDR3 loop spans 15 amino acids. Germline V gene data show CDR1 as MDHEN and CDR2 as SYDVKM. V was pared by 8 bases and J by 0 bases, with 7 bases of the junction left unmatched. Here the CDR3 reads CASGTRQMSTDTQYF. The CDR3 DNA reads as TGTGCCAGCGGGACTAGACAAATGAGCACAGATACGCAGTATTTT.

This rearrangement joins TRBV28 to TRBJ1-5, with 7 bases that match TRBD1. This CDR3 has 14 residues. Germline V gene sequence: CDR1 MDHEN, CDR2 SYDVKM. The V and J ends lost 7 bases and 6 bases, in that order; junction bases with no gene match: 9. CDR3 nucleotide sequence: TGTGCCAGCACCCAGGGGGGAACGGTTCAGCCCCAGCATTTT. Translating gives CASTQGGTVQPQHF. Full variable domain (outside the CDR3, taken from reference TRBV28 and TRBJ1-5): DVKVTQSSRYLVKRTGEKVFLECVQDMDHENMFWYRQDPGLGLRLIYFSYDVKMKEKGDIPEGYSVSREKKERFSLILESASTNQTSMYLCASTQGGTVQPQHFGDGTRLSIL.

This clonotype was picked up many times. The chain recombines TRBV6-4 with TRBJ2-1; TRBD1 matches 9 bases. The V and J ends lost 1 base and 7 bases, in that order; junction bases with no gene match: 5. This CDR3 comprises 15 residues. Germline assignment: CDR1 MRHNA and CDR2 SNTAGT. Here the CDR3 reads CASSDFRTGVNEQFF. The CDR3, as DNA: TGTGCCAGCAGTGACTTTCGGACAGGGGTGAATGAGCAGTTCTTC.

This clonotype was seen repeatedly, ten times or more. The chain uses TRBV11-2 and TRBJ1-4; TRBD1 might be the D (6 bases). There are 15 residues in the CDR3. The germline V and J ends were trimmed by 4 bases and 10 bases, with 19 bases remaining between them. CDR1 is SGHAT, CDR2 FQNNGV, per germline. This chain's CDR3 is CASSSPRRGGRKLFF. CDR3 nucleotides: TGTGCCAGCAGCTCCCCTCGGAGGGGGGGGCGAAAACTGTTTTTT.

The J gene is TRBJ1-1, the V gene TRBV28, with D hard to call. Trimming pared 3 bases from V and 10 bases from J, leaving 9 bases between. Germline CDR1 is MDHEN and CDR2 is SYDVKM. This CDR3 spans 11 amino acids. CDR3 protein: CASSLPRRAFF. The CDR3 DNA sequence: TGTGCCAGCAGTTTGCCCCGTCGAGCTTTCTTT.

This clonotype has a handful of counts. Here the CDR3 DNA reads TGTGCCAGCAGCTCCCGTCTTCAGTTGCAGTATTTT. Protein sequence: CASSSRLQLQYF. This rearrangement joins TRBV7-9 to TRBJ2-3; D remains ambiguous. Germline loops: CDR1 SEHNR, CDR2 FQNEAQ (reference sequence). Trimming left V 4 bases short and J 11 bases short, with 13 bases between. The CDR3 covers 12 residues.

This clonotype was recorded many times. The chain is built from TRBV19 and TRBJ2-5; D possibly corresponds to TRBD2 (6 bases). CDR3 size: 12 residues. V was clipped by 8 bases and J by 4 bases, with 11 bases between them. Germline-derived CDR1 and CDR2 are LNHDA and SQIVND (reference sequence). The CDR3 loop reads CASGDGGETQYF. In DNA, the CDR3 is TGTGCCAGTGGTGACGGGGGAGAGACCCAGTACTTC.

The table lists this clonotype with many counts. The chain joins TRBV19 to TRBJ2-2, with D unclear. The CDR3 sequence is 15 residues long. Germline CDR1 reads LNHDA; CDR2 reads SQIVND (reference sequence). Trimming cost V 0 bases and J 2 bases, with 7 bases left between them. The CDR3 reads CASSIDVGNTGELFF. The CDR3 bases are TGTGCCAGTAGTATAGATGTAGGAAACACCGGGGAGCTGTTTTTT.

This clonotype was counted a single time. The chain couples TRBV28 to TRBJ1-5; 11 positions match TRBD1. The V gene's germline CDR1 is MDHEN and CDR2 SYDVKM. The CDR3 has 17 residues. Trimming cost V 4 bases and J 2 bases; bases outside gene matches: 7. CDR3 region: CASSSWTGGGGNQPQHF. The CDR3, as DNA: TGTGCCAGCAGTTCCTGGACAGGGGGCGGTGGCAATCAGCCCCAGCATTTT.

The rearrangement uses TRBV9 and TRBJ2-1, with 9 nucleotides matching TRBD2. J was trimmed by 5 bases and V by 7 bases; bases with no gene match: 4. The CDR3 extends over 13 amino acids. Germline CDR1 is SGDLS and CDR2 is YYNGEE. Here the CDR3 reads CASGASGDNEQFF. CDR3 bases: TGTGCCAGCGGGGCTAGCGGGGACAATGAGCAGTTCTTC.

This clonotype was seen only a few times. The J gene is TRBJ1-5, the V gene TRBV6-6; 11 nucleotides align to TRBD1. Germline assignment: CDR1 MNHNY and CDR2 SVGAGI (reference sequence). Germline trimming cut 3 bases from V and 7 bases from J; bases unmatched to any gene: 8. This CDR3 has 16 amino acids. The CDR3 DNA reads TGTGCCAGCAGTTATCGAGGGGGACAGGGGGGACAGCCCCAGCATTTT. Its translation is CASSYRGGQGGQPQHF.

In its sample, this clonotype was seen many times. The chain combines TRBV7-2 with TRBJ2-7, with D unclear. The CDR3 spans 12 residues. Germline V CDR1 and CDR2: SGHTA, FQGNSA. Trimming left V 5 bases short and J 4 bases short, with 9 bases between. In DNA form, the CDR3 reads TGTGCCAGCAGCCTGGAGCGATACGAGCAGTACTTC. This translates into CASSLERYEQYF.

The V and J genes are TRBV30 and TRBJ1-2; the match to TRBD1 covers 10 bases. In germline, CDR1 is GTSNPN, CDR2 SVGIG (reference sequence). The ends lost 5 bases at V and 8 bases at J; junction bases unmatched: 5. The CDR3 runs to 12 residues. The CDR3 region is CAWQDRGEGYTF. In nucleotides, the CDR3 is TGTGCCTGGCAGGACAGGGGGGAAGGCTACACCTTC.

This clonotype was seen just once. A much larger clone lies a single base off, so this may be a read error. Since no conserved phenylalanine or tryptophan closes the CDR3, a read error is the likely cause. The genes are TRBV7-6 and TRBJ1-6, with D hard to call. The germline V and J ends were trimmed by 3 bases and 8 bases, with 8 bases remaining between them. The CDR3 is 13 residues long. Germline assignment: CDR1 SGHVS and CDR2 FNYEAQ. CDR3 bases: TGTGCCAGCAGCTTGGGAACTGATTCACCCCTCCACATT. It yields the protein CASSLGTDSPLHI.

This clonotype was picked up many times. V and J are TRBV7-3 and TRBJ1-2, with D tentatively TRBD1 (6 bases). V lost 4 bases, J lost 2 bases, and 8 bases lay in between. The germline V gene encodes CDR1 SGHTA and CDR2 FQGTGA. CDR3 length equals 13 residues. This CDR3 reads CASSSGENYGYTF. The CDR3, as DNA: TGTGCCAGCAGCTCAGGGGAAAACTATGGCTACACCTTC. The whole variable domain, filled in from reference TRBV7-3 and TRBJ1-2, reads GAGVSQTPSNKVTEKGKYVELRCDPISGHTALYWYRQSLGQGPEFLIYFQGTGAADDSGLPNDRFFAVRPEGSVSTLKIQRTERGDSAVYLCASSSGENYGYTFGSGTRLTVV.

This chain joins TRBV29-1 and TRBJ2-3; no clear D gene. V was clipped by 4 bases and J by 4 bases, with 15 bases between them. The germline CDR1 and CDR2 sequences are SQVTM and ANQGSEA. The CDR3 totals 14 residues. The CDR3: CSVALGLSADTQYF. CDR3 nucleotides: TGCAGCGTTGCCCTCGGCCTCAGTGCAGATACGCAGTATTTT.